The 11 T cell receptor beta chains presented below share a single source sample, sequenced in a study of early T cells in non-severe SARS-CoV-2 infection. TCRdb re-analysed the 5' RACE reads in MiXCR, keeping a single row per CDR3 protein. The sample carries about 80,000 distinct CDR3 sequences, approximately 11% recorded once. Sequenced material: whole blood. All receptors derive from an adult who was a healthcare worker with PCR-confirmed SARS-CoV-2 infection or an uninfected control (not recorded which).

This clonotype was recorded at least ten times. The chain employs TRBV7-2 and TRBJ1-5, with D perhaps matching TRBD1 (5 bases). Between the trimmed V and J ends, which lost 5 bases and 7 bases, there was a span of 12 bases. Per germline, CDR1 SGHTA and CDR2 FQGNSA. The CDR3 runs 13 residues. CDR3 in amino acids: CASSAGRSQPQHF. The DNA of the CDR3 is TGTGCCAGCAGCGCGGGGCGCTCCCAGCCCCAGCATTTT.

This clonotype appeared a few times. The V call is TRBV20-1, the J call TRBJ2-7; maybe TRBD1 (5 bases). CDR1 is DFQATT, CDR2 SNEGSKA, per germline (reference sequence). The length of the CDR3 is 15 residues. V gave up 6 bases and J gave up 2 bases, with 20 bases separating them. The CDR3 sequence is CSARRQGQSTYEQYF. The CDR3 DNA reads TGCAGTGCCCGCCGGCAGGGCCAGAGTACCTACGAGCAGTACTTC.

As to this clonotype: One base away lies a much larger clone, so this may be a sequencing read error. The chain couples TRBV6-2 or TRBV6-3 to TRBJ2-5, with 7 positions matching TRBD2. The CDR3 has 14 amino acids. V shed 7 bases, J shed 3 bases, and the junction held 8 bases outside the gene matches. CDR1 is MNHEY, CDR2 SVGEGT, per germline. Here the CDR3 DNA reads TGTGCCAGCAATCACCCGGCGGGGGAAGAGACCCAGTACTTC. Amino acid sequence: CASNHPAGEETQYF.

Many counts were recorded for this clonotype. In nucleotides, the CDR3 is TGTGCCAGCAGCTTAAGAGGTGTAGGACTAGCGGGTATCAGCTCCTACAATGAGCAGTTCTTC. The encoded protein is CASSLRGVGLAGISSYNEQFF. The V and J genes are TRBV7-6 and TRBJ2-1, with 11 bases that match TRBD2. The CDR3 loop spans 21 amino acids. Per the germline V gene, CDR1 is SGHVS and CDR2 is FNYEAQ. Losses at the gene ends were 2 bases for V and 0 bases for J; bases not matched to a gene: 15.

This clonotype occurred many times. The V call is TRBV6-6, the J call TRBJ1-2, with 9 bases aligning to TRBD1. The CDR3 sequence is 14 residues long. The V gene's germline CDR1 is MNHNY and CDR2 SVGAGI (reference sequence). V lost 7 bases, J lost 3 bases, and 6 bases stayed unmatched. The CDR3 protein is CASTWTGVDYGYTF. The CDR3 DNA follows: TGTGCCAGCACCTGGACAGGGGTAGACTATGGCTACACCTTC.

Only one count was recorded for this clonotype. As DNA, the CDR3 is TGTGCCAGCGGACAGGGGTTGATCGATGAGCAGTTCTTC. This codes for CASGQGLIDEQFF. The chain carries TRBV6-4 and TRBJ2-1, with TRBD1 identical over 9 bases. CDR3 length equals 13 residues. Germline V gene lookup returns CDR1 MRHNA and CDR2 SNTAGT. The trim removed 8 bases at V and 8 bases at J, leaving 7 bases unmatched.

This clonotype has just a few counts. V is TRBV7-9 and J is TRBJ2-5, with 7 bases identical to TRBD1. Germline CDR1 and CDR2: SEHNR and FQNEAQ (reference sequence). This CDR3 comprises 15 residues. V shed 7 bases, J shed 1 base, and the junction held 9 bases outside the gene matches. This CDR3 is CASTTGQDFQETQYF. CDR3 bases: TGTGCCAGCACTACCGGACAGGACTTCCAAGAGACCCAGTACTTC.

V is TRBV10-3 and J is TRBJ2-3, with TRBD2 matching over 11 bases. Germline CDR1 is ENHRY and CDR2 is SYGVKD. This CDR3 is 15 amino acids long. The V and J ends lost 5 bases and 5 bases, in that order; junction bases with no gene match: 6. Written as DNA, the CDR3 is TGTGCCATCAGTCTAACTAGCGGGGGTGGAGATACGCAGTATTTT. Protein product: CAISLTSGGGDTQYF.

V usage is TRBV7-8 and J usage is TRBJ1-6, with a tentative D call TRBD1 (5 bases). Germline assignment: CDR1 SGHVS and CDR2 FQNEAQ. The CDR3 contains 17 residues. V lost 7 bases and J 3 bases, leaving 19 bases between the germline ends. The CDR3 reads CASTQPGTQGYNSPLHF. In DNA, the CDR3 is TGTGCCAGCACCCAGCCGGGAACCCAGGGCTATAATTCACCCCTCCACTTT.

This clonotype was counted at least ten times. In DNA form, the CDR3 reads TGTGCCAGCAGCAATACAAGGGGTGATGGCTACACCTTC. Encoded protein: CASSNTRGDGYTF. This chain joins TRBV14 and TRBJ1-2; tentative D call: TRBD1 (5 bases). The V gene's germline CDR1 is SGHDN and CDR2 FVKESK. The CDR3 runs to 13 residues. Trimming stripped 5 bases from V and 6 bases from J, with 13 bases between.

This clonotype was detected a few times. The V call is TRBV4-3, the J call TRBJ2-7; no clear D gene. This CDR3 is built from 14 residues. The germline gives CDR1 LGHNA, CDR2 YSLEER. V lost 1 base and J lost 1, with 8 bases in between. The CDR3 DNA sequence: TGCGCCAGCAGCCAAGCGACAACATCCTACGAGCAGTACTTC. This encodes CASSQATTSYEQYF.